This passage covers 3 T cell receptor beta chains from one sample sequenced in a study of T-cell reconstitution after alpha-beta-depleted transplantation in children. Molecular barcoding with unique molecular identifiers was used for the TCRbeta library. MiXCR, run by TCRdb on the PCR reads, gives a single entry per CDR3 protein. The table has some 81,000 distinct CDR3 sequences, roughly 14% seen once. The material was PBMCs, mostly from graft donor cells, obtained 180 days after TCRalphabeta/CD19-depleted stem cell transplant. These receptors originate from a male patient aged 2-15 years who had a stem cell transplant for acute lymphoblastic leukemia, so the T cells may come from the graft donor.

The chain is built from TRBV7-2 and TRBJ1-3, with D hard to call. This CDR3 spans 15 amino acids. The ends were cut back, 3 bases at V and 4 bases at J, with 13 bases in the middle. Germline CDR1 is SGHTA and CDR2 is FQGNSA. Written as DNA, the CDR3 is TGTGCCAGCAGCTTGAAGGGCATGAGAGGAAACACCATATATTTT. Translating gives CASSLKGMRGNTIYF.

The chain combines TRBV7-8 with TRBJ2-1, with D hard to call. The CDR3 is 16 amino acids. V dropped 4 bases and J dropped 0 bases, with 13 bases sitting between them. CDR1 is SGHVS, CDR2 FQNEAQ, per germline. In DNA, the CDR3 is TGTGCCAGCAGCTCCTCGACCAGGAGCTCCTACAATGAGCAGTTCTTC. This sequence encodes CASSSSTRSSYNEQFF.

This clonotype appeared many times. The rearrangement uses TRBV6-5 and TRBJ1-4; D is ambiguous. The germline V gene encodes CDR1 MNHEY and CDR2 SVGAGI. The CDR3 is 12 residues long. Deletions cut 2 bases from V and 7 bases from J, with 5 bases between. The CDR3 DNA reads TGTGCCAGCAGTTACCGGCTTGAAAAACTGTTTTTT. Its translation is CASSYRLEKLFF.